This TCR beta chain was retrieved from a study of early T cells in non-severe SARS-CoV-2 infection. Each CDR3 protein is one row after TCRdb ran MiXCR on the 5' RACE reads. The data show more than 50,000 distinct CDR3 sequences, over 10% seen once. The germline gives CDR1 SEHNR, CDR2 FQNEAQ (reference sequence). The CDR3 has 13 amino acids. The V end was cut by 0 bases, the J end by 3 bases, with 6 bases between. About this clonotype: Since no conserved phenylalanine or tryptophan closes the CDR3, a read error is the likely cause.

The source of this sequence is an adult who was a healthcare worker with PCR-confirmed SARS-CoV-2 infection or an uninfected control (not recorded which). The rearrangement uses TRBV7-9 and TRBJ2-7, with D uncertain. This material consisted of whole blood, taken at baseline. The CDR3 nucleotides read TGTGCCAGCAGCTTAGCTCCAGACTACGAGCAGTACTCC. Protein: CASSLAPDYEQYS.